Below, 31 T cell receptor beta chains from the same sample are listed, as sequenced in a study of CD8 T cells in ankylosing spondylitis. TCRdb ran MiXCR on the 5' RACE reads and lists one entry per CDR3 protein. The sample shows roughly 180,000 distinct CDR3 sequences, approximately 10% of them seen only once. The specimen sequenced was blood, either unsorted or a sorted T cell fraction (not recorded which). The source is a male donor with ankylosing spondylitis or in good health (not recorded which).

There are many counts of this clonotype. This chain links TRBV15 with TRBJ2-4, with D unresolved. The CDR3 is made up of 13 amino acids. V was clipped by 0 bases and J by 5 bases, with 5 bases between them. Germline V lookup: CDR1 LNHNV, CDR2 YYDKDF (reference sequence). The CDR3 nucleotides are TGTGCCACCAGCAGAGATATTCAAAACATTCAGTACTTC. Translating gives CATSRDIQNIQYF. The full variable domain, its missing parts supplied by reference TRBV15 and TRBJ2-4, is DAMVIQNPRYQVTQFGKPVTLSCSQTLNHNVMYWYQQKSSQAPKLLFHYYDKDFNNEADTPDNFQSRRPNTSFCFLDIRSPGLGDTAMYLCATSRDIQNIQYFGAGTRLSVL.

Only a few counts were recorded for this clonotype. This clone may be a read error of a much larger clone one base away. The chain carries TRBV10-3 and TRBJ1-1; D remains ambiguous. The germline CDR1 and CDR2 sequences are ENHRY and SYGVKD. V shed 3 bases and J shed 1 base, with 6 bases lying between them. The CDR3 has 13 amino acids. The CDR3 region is CAISDSGNTEAFF. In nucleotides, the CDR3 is TGTGCCATCAGTGATTCGGGGAACACTGAAGCTTTCTTT.

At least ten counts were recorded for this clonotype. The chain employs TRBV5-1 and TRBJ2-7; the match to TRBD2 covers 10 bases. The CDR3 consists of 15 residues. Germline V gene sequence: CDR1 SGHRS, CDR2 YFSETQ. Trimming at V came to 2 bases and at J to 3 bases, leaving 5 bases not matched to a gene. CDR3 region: CASSLTTSGDYEQYF. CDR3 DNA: TGCGCCAGCAGCTTAACAACTAGCGGGGACTACGAGCAGTACTTC.

The CDR3 is CASRTPWDSQETQYF. The CDR3 DNA follows: TGTGCCAGCAGGACACCTTGGGACTCGCAAGAGACCCAGTACTTC. The chain carries TRBV2 and TRBJ2-5, with D perhaps TRBD2 (6 bases). Trimming cost V 6 bases and J 2 bases, with 16 bases left between them. Germline lookup yields CDR1 SNHLY and CDR2 FYNNEI. This CDR3 is built from 15 residues.

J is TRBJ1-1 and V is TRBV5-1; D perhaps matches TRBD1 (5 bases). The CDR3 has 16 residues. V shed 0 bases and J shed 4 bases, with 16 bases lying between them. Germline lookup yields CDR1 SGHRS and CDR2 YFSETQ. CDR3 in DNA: TGCGCCAGCAGCTTGGCGGCAGGGTCAGGCGGCACTGAAGCTTTCTTT. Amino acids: CASSLAAGSGGTEAFF.

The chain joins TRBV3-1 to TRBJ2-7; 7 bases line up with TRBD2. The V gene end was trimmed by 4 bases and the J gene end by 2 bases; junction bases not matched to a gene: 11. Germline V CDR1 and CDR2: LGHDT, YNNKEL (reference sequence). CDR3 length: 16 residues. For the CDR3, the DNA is TGTGCCAGCAGCCCGCTCTGGGGACGGGAGGCCTACGAGCAGTACTTC. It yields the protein CASSPLWGREAYEQYF.

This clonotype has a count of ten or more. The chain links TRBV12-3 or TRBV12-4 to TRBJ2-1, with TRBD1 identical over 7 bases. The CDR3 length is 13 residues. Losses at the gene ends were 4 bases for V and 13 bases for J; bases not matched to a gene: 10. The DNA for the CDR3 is TGTGCCAGCAGTTCGACAGGGAGTGTAGCACAGTTCTTC. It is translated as CASSSTGSVAQFF.

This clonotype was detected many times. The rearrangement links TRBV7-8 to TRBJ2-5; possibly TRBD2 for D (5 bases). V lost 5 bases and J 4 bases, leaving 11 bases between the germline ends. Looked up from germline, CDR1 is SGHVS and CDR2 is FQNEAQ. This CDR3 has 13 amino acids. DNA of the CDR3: TGTGCCAGCAGCCCGCGGGCAAGAGAGACCCAGTACTTC. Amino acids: CASSPRARETQYF. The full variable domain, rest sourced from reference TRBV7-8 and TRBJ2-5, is GAGVSQSPRYKVAKRGQDVALRCDPISGHVSLFWYQQALGQGPEFLTYFQNEAQLDKSGLPSDRFFAERPEGSVSTLKIQRTQQEDSAVYLCASSPRARETQYFGPGTRLLVL.

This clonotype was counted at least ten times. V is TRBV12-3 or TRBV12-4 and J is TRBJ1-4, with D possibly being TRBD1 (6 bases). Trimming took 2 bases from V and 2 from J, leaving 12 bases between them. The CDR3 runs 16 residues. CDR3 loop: CASSLTGSRTNEKLFF. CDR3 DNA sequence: TGTGCCAGCAGTTTAACAGGGAGTAGGACTAATGAAAAACTGTTTTTT.

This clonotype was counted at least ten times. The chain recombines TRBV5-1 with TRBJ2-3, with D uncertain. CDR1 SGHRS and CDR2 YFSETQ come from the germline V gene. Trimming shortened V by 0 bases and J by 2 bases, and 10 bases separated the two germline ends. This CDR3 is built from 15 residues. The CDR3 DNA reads TGCGCCAGCAGCTTGGGACCTCAACCCACAGATACGCAGTATTTT. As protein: CASSLGPQPTDTQYF.

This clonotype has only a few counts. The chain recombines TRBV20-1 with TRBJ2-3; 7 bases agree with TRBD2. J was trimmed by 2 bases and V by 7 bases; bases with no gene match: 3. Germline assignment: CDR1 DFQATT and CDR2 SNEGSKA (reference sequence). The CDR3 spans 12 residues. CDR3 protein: CSERGHTDTQYF. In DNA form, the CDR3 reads TGCAGTGAGCGGGGTCACACAGATACGCAGTATTTT.

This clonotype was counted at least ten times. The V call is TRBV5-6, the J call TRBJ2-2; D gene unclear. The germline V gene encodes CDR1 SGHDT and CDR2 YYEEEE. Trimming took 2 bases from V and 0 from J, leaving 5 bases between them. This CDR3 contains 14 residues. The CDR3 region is CASSFEANTGELFF. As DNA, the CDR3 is TGTGCCAGCAGCTTTGAGGCGAACACCGGGGAGCTGTTTTTT.

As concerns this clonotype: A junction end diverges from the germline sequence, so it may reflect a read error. CDR3 DNA sequence: TGCAGCGCTAGAGGCCAGGCTCCGGGACTCTCCTACGAGCAGTACTTC. Its protein is CSARGQAPGLSYEQYF. V and J are TRBV20-1 and TRBJ2-7; tentatively, D is TRBD2 (6 bases). The CDR3 extends over 16 amino acids. In germline, CDR1 is DFQATT, CDR2 SNEGSKA (reference sequence).

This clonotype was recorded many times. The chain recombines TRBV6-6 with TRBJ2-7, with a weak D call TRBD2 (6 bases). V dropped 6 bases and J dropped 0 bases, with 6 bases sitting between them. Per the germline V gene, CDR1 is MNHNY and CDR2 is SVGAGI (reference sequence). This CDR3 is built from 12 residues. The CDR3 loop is CASSGGSYEQYF. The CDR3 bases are TGTGCCAGCAGCGGGGGCTCCTACGAGCAGTACTTC.

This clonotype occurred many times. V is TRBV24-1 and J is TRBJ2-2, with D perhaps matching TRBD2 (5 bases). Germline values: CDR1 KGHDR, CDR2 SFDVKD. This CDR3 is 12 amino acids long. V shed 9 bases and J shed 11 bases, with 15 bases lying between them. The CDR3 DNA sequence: TGTGCCACCCGAGGGCTCAACCGCGAGCTGTTTTTT. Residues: CATRGLNRELFF.

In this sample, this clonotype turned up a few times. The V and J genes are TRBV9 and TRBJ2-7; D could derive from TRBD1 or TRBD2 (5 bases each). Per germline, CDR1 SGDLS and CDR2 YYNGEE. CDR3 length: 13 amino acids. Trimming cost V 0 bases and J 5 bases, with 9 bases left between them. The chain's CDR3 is CASSVGGAHEQYF. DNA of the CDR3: TGTGCCAGCAGCGTAGGAGGGGCACACGAGCAGTACTTC.

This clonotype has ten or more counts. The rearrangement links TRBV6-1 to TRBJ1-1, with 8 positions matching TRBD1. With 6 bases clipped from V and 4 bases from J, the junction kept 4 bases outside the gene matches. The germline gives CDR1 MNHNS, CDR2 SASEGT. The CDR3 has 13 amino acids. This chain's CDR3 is CASSNDRGTEAFF. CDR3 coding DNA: TGTGCCAGCAGCAACGACAGGGGCACTGAAGCTTTCTTT.

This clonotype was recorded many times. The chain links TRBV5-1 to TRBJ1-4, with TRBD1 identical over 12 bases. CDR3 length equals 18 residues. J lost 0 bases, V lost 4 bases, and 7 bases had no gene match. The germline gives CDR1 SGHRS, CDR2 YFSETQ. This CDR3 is CASSRTGQGAPTNEKLFF. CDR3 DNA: TGCGCCAGCAGCCGTACGGGACAGGGGGCGCCAACTAATGAAAAACTGTTTTTT.

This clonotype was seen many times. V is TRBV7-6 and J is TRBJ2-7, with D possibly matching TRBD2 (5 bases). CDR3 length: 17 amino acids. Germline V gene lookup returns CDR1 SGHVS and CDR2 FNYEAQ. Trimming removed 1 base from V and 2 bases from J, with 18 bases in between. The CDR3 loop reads CASSLGRSGIDPYEQYF. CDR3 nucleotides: TGTGCCAGCAGCTTAGGACGGTCGGGGATCGACCCCTACGAGCAGTACTTC.

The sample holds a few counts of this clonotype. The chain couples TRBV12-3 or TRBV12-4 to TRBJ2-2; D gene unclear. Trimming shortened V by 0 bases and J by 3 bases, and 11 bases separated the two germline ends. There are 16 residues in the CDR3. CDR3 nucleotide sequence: TGTGCCAGCAGTTTAGCGTCCGCAGGAGACACCGGGGAGCTGTTTTTT. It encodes CASSLASAGDTGELFF.

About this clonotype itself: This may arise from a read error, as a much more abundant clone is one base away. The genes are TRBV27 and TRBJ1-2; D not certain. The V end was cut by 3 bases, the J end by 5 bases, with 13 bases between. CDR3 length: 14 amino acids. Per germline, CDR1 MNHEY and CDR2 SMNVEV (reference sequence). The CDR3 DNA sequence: TGTGCCAGCAGTTTCACGGGGAGAGGTTATGGCTACACCTTC. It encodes CASSFTGRGYGYTF.

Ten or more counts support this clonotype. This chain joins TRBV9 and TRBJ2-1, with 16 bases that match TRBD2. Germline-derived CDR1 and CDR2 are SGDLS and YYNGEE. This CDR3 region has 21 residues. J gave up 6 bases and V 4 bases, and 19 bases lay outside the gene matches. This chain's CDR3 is CASSRTLSGTSGGAGFNEQFF. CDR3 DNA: TGTGCCAGCAGCCGTACACTCTCCGGGACTAGCGGGGGGGCGGGTTTCAATGAGCAGTTCTTC.

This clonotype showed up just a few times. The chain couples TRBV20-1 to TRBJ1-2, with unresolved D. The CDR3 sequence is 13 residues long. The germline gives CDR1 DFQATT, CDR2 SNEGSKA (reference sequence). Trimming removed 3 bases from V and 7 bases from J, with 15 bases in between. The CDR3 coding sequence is TGCAGTGCTAGTGAGCCTTTCCTGGGTGGCTACACCTTC. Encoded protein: CSASEPFLGGYTF.

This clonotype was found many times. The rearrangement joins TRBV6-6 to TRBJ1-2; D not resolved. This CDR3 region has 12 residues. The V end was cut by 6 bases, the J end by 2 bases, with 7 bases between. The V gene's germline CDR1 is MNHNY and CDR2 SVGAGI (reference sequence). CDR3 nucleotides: TGTGCCAGCAGCGGCAGAAACTATGGCTACACCTTC. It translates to CASSGRNYGYTF.

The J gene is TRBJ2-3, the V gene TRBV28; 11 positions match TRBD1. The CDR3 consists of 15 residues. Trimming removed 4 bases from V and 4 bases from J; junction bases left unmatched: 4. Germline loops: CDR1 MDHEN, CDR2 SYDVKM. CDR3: CASSYGTGGSDTQYF. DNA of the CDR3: TGTGCCAGCAGTTACGGGACAGGGGGATCAGATACGCAGTATTTT.

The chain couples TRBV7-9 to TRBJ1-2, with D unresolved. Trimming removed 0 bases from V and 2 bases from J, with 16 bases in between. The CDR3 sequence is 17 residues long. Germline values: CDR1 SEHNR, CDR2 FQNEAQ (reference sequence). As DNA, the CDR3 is TGTGCCAGCAGCTTAGCGGCCGGAGAAATAAGCAACTATGGCTACACCTTC. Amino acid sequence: CASSLAAGEISNYGYTF.

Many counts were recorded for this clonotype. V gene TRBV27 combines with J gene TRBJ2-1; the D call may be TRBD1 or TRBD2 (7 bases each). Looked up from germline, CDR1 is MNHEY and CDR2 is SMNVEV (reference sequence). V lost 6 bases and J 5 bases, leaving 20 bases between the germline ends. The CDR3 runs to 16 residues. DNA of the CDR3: TGTGCCAGCAGGCCGTCTGGGGCAGGGGGGGACAATGAGCAGTTCTTC. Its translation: CASRPSGAGGDNEQFF.

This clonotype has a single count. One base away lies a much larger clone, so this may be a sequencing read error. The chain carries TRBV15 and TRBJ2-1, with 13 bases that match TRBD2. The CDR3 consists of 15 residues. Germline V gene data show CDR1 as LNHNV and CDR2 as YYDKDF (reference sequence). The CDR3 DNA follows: TGTGGCACCAGCAGAGGGACTAGCGGGAATCATGAGCAGTTCTTC. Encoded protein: CGTSRGTSGNHEQFF.

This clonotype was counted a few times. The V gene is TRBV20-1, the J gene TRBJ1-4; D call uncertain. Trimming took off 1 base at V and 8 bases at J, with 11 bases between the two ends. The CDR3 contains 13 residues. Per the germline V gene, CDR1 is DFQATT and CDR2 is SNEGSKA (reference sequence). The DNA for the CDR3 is TGCAGTGCTAGAGTGGCCCCCTCCGAAAAACTGTTTTTT. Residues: CSARVAPSEKLFF.

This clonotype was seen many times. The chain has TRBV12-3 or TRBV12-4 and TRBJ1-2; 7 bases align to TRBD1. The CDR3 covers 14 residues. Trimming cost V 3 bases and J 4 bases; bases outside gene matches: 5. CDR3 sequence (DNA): TGTGCCAGCAGTTTGGGTACAGGGGCCTATGGCTACACCTTC. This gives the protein CASSLGTGAYGYTF.

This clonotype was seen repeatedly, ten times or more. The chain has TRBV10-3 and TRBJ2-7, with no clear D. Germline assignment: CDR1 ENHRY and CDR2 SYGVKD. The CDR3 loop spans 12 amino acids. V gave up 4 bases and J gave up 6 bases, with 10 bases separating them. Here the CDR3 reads CAISAKGLEQYF. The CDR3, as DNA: TGTGCCATCAGTGCGAAGGGCCTCGAGCAGTACTTC.